This T cell receptor (beta chain) was found in a study of blood T cell repertoires in COVID-19. At the level of the study: Samples of COVID-19 (acute and convalescent) were obtained from the United States, Italy and Spain. The analysed material was cDNA or gDNA that came from T cells, B-cell-depleted T cells, or PBMCs.

Per the original methods: Estimation of nucleated cell counts relied on the amplification of reference gene primers. Here immunoSEQ multiplex PCR was the method, and the copy in TCRdb shows in-frame clones only, minus some. V, J and clone size were drawn from that table, and D and trimming were deduced from the DNA. The data hold roughly 80,000 clones, with approximately 88% observed a single time. CDR1 and CDR2 from the germline V gene are MNHEY and SMNVEV (reference sequence). This CDR3 has 16 residues. Trimming pared 6 bases from V and 5 bases from J, leaving 22 bases between. The V and J genes are TRBV27 and TRBJ1-2; unclear D gene. The clonotype was recovered from a woman older than 75 with acute or convalescent COVID-19. Sequencing input: peripheral blood. The CDR3 DNA is TGTGCCAGCAGCTTCCCGAGGAGGACCTGGTATTATGGCTACACCTTC. It codes for CASSFPRRTWYYGYTF.